Listed below are T cell receptor beta chains from one sample, sequenced in a study of cytomegalovirus exposure and HLA in healthy donors. This table comes from immunoSEQ multiplex PCR, and its TCRdb copy is limited to in-frame clones, with some not included. The sample lists about 150,000 clones, approximately 90% seen once, with 0.55% to 0.8% in the top ten. Sequencing was performed on PBMCs. Every receptor here comes from a young man in good health and CMV-seronegative. Each CDR3 is given without its conserved first and last residue. Size values are once, few and many counts, or a class for expanded clones, and some rows have none.

. TRBJ1-5 TRBV21-1 ASSKMGRCGNQPQH
. TRBJ2-7 TRBV9 ASSVTHSQGVEQY
. TRBJ2-1 TRBV27 ASSLEGGGQSYNEQF
. TRBJ1-1 TRBV6-1 ASNGHTNTEAF
. TRBJ2-1 TRBV7-9 ASSPPGLAELNEQF
. TRBJ1-6 TRBV7-8 ASSLIGEGRKTSPLH
. TRBJ1-1 TRBV7-9 ASSFTGAMNTEAF
. TRBJ1-5 TRBV30 AWSRPQGTGGRQPQH
. TRBJ1-1 TRBV25-1 ASREGQGAGPQAF
. TRBJ1-6 TRBV10-3 AISERLGQGGSPLH
once TRBJ1-4 TRBV19 ASTPDSRNEKLF
. TRBJ2-5 TRBV6-1 ASHPRLAGEETQY
. TRBJ2-2 TRBV4-3 ASSQELVPSGSFANTGELF
. TRBJ2-1 TRBV18 ASSPPNGGFRQF
. TRBJ2-1 TRBV7-9 ASSLLAGHNYNEQF
. TRBJ2-3 TRBV6-1 ASSEAQGLYPTDTQY
few TRBJ1-5 TRBV18 ASSEVENQPQH
. TRBJ2-1 TRBV9 ASSVAGQGKRNEQF
. TRBJ2-5 TRBV2 ASSAGEGLETQY
. TRBJ2-1 TRBV2 ASMGERLATPLGV
. TRBJ2-4 TRBV7-2 ASSLGPRGTEVGHIQY
. TRBJ2-3 TRBV30 AWSPTSPSTDTQY
. TRBJ1-6 TRBV27 ASSLSRMEGGPLH
. TRBJ1-1 TRBV11-3 ASSPRDRVNTEAF
. TRBJ2-7 TRBV4-1 ASSPLMGGSYEQY
. TRBJ2-3 TRBV9 ASSVVGGSSTDTQY
few TRBJ1-5 TRBV11-2 ASSRDRVGQPQH
. TRBJ1-4 TRBV2 ASSESRQGLLF
few TRBJ1-6 TRBV30 AWSRKDRAYLH
. TRBJ2-1 TRBV4-3 ASSQVTVIGYNEQF
. TRBJ1-5 TRBV10-2 ASRKRTDGNQPQH
. TRBJ2-3 TRBV30 AWSASGSTDTQY
. TRBJ2-1 TRBV6-5 ASLNEQF
. TRBJ2-1 TRBV27 ASRSLDGSPPISSYNEQF
. TRBJ2-1 TRBV7-7 ASSPGTGSNEQF
. TRBJ2-5 TRBV5-6 ASSLGRLAGETQY
. TRBJ2-2 TRBV30 AWRQTGHITGELF
. TRBJ2-1 TRBV27 ASSPRPGLEQF
. TRBJ2-1 TRBV27 ASRISGTSYNEQF
. TRBJ2-3 TRBV18 ASSPSGGSDTQY
few TRBJ1-6 TRBV6-6 ASSYSFGISPLH
. TRBJ1-4 TRBV30 AWSHGIGTGPNEKLF
. TRBJ2-7 TRBV29-1 SVSGQGGTYEQY
. TRBJ1-1 TRBV5-4 ASSYDRNTEAF
. TRBJ1-1 TRBV19 ASSSGPDSLGFGAF
. TRBJ2-3 TRBV30 AWRTGTSTDTQY